This TCR beta chain was observed in a study of T cell responses to AZD1222 COVID-19 vaccine. J lost 2 bases, V lost 4 bases, and 2 bases had no gene match. This CDR3 comprises 15 residues. Germline CDR1 reads KGHDR; CDR2 reads SFDVKD. Profiled with immunoSEQ multiplex PCR; TCRdb holds only in-frame clones, not every one. The sample holds 150,000 to 200,000 clones, 85% to 95% seen once. Comments on this clone: Its antigen is not known.

Study-wide results and caveats: Only six individuals given AZD1222 were seropositive at baseline.

The receptor's source is an adult in good health. The rearrangement links TRBV24-1 to TRBJ1-1; 11 bases are shared with TRBD1. Sequenced material: peripheral blood, taken on day 0 of AZD1222 vaccination. This CDR3 is CATSDGQGANTEAFF. The CDR3 DNA is TGTGCCACCAGTGACGGACAGGGGGCAAACACTGAAGCTTTCTTT.